The 24 T cell receptor beta chains below were found in one sample sequenced in a study of T-cell memory formation after mild COVID-19. TCRdb independently ran MiXCR on the 5' RACE reads; one entry per CDR3 protein. The sample has some 150,000 distinct CDR3 sequences, 6% to 6.5% seen once. The material sequenced was PBMCs or a T cell subset sorted from them (not recorded which). These receptors came from an adult woman who had mild COVID-19 (a few samples of this study predate the infection). Cell type and time point are not known.

There are many counts of this clonotype. This chain joins TRBV18 and TRBJ2-2; D gene uncertain. Germline V gene data show CDR1 as KGHSH and CDR2 as LQKENI. Trimming removed 3 bases from V and 1 base from J, with 9 bases in between. The CDR3 length is 15 residues. CDR3 coding DNA: TGTGCCAGCTCACCGGGGAACTTGAACACCGGGGAGCTGTTTTTT. Translation gives CASSPGNLNTGELFF.

This clonotype was seen more than once but under ten times. The V gene is TRBV6-5, the J gene TRBJ2-6, with D possibly being TRBD2 (5 bases). Germline lookup yields CDR1 MNHEY and CDR2 SVGAGI. V lost 0 bases and J lost 2, with 11 bases in between. This CDR3 has 17 residues. CDR3 in amino acids: CASSYSTLRAGANVLTF. In DNA, the CDR3 is TGTGCCAGCAGTTACTCGACGTTGAGGGCTGGGGCCAACGTCCTGACTTTC.

This clonotype was detected a few times. The chain combines TRBV27 with TRBJ2-7, with no clear D. Germline loops: CDR1 MNHEY, CDR2 SMNVEV (reference sequence). V dropped 1 base and J dropped 2 bases, with 9 bases sitting between them. The CDR3 totals 14 residues. The CDR3 region is CASSLYSRPYEQYF. DNA for the CDR3: TGTGCCAGCAGTTTATATTCTAGGCCCTACGAGCAGTACTTC.

This clonotype appeared many times. The chain couples TRBV25-1 to TRBJ1-1; tentatively, D is TRBD1 (6 bases). Germline V lookup: CDR1 MGHDK, CDR2 SYGVNS. The V and J ends lost 4 bases and 7 bases respectively, with 13 bases between them. This CDR3 is built from 13 residues. CDR3 DNA sequence: TGTGCCAGCAGTGCACCCATGGACAGTGAAGCTTTCTTT. As protein: CASSAPMDSEAFF.

This clonotype was found many times. This rearrangement joins TRBV7-2 to TRBJ2-1; the match to TRBD2 covers 7 bases. J gave up 10 bases and V 3 bases, and 9 bases lay outside the gene matches. The CDR3 consists of 14 residues. Germline V gives CDR1 SGHTA, CDR2 FQGNSA. This CDR3 reads CASSLGLPPSEQFF. CDR3 DNA sequence: TGTGCCAGCAGCTTGGGACTACCCCCCTCGGAGCAGTTCTTC.

This clonotype was observed a few times. The gene calls are TRBV6-6 and TRBJ2-1, with 7 bases lining up with TRBD1. V was pared by 5 bases and J by 0 bases, with 4 bases of the junction left unmatched. The CDR3 spans 15 residues. The germline V gene encodes CDR1 MNHNY and CDR2 SVGAGI (reference sequence). The CDR3 spells CASSRGQSSYNEQFF. The CDR3 region has the DNA TGTGCCAGCAGTAGGGGACAGAGCTCCTACAATGAGCAGTTCTTC.

The chain links TRBV30 to TRBJ2-7; 8 bases align to TRBD2. V lost 3 bases, J lost 6 bases, and 10 bases stayed unmatched. Germline V gene lookup returns CDR1 GTSNPN and CDR2 SVGIG (reference sequence). The CDR3 totals 14 residues. The CDR3 here is CAWSKRGTGREQYF. In DNA, the CDR3 is TGTGCCTGGAGCAAGCGGGGGACGGGACGCGAGCAGTACTTC.

This clonotype was observed at least ten times. The V gene is TRBV5-1, the J gene TRBJ1-4; the match to TRBD1 covers 7 bases. The germline gives CDR1 SGHRS, CDR2 YFSETQ. The CDR3 runs 16 residues. Unmatched junction bases numbered 6, after V lost 4 bases and J lost 0 bases. CDR3 amino acids: CASSQRQGPTNEKLFF. The CDR3 region has the DNA TGCGCCAGCAGCCAGAGACAGGGACCAACTAATGAAAAACTGTTTTTT. The full variable domain, in which reference TRBV5-1 and TRBJ1-4 provide the parts outside the CDR3, is KAGVTQTPRYLIKTRGQQVTLSCSPISGHRSVSWYQQTPGQGLQFLFEYFSETQRNKGNFPGRFSGRQFSNSRSEMNVSTLELGDSALYLCASSQRQGPTNEKLFFGSGTQLSVL.

Many counts were recorded for this clonotype. The CDR3 protein is CASSSFLTSGFTDTQYF. CDR3 in DNA: TGTGCCAGCAGTTCCTTTCTGACTAGCGGGTTCACAGATACGCAGTATTTT. This chain uses TRBV6-6 with TRBJ2-3, with 10 bases lining up with TRBD2. The CDR3 contains 17 residues. Losses at the gene ends were 4 bases for V and 2 bases for J; bases not matched to a gene: 9. Germline CDR1 is MNHNY and CDR2 is SVGAGI (reference sequence).

This clonotype was seen a handful of times. This chain links TRBV2 with TRBJ2-5; 8 bases are a match to TRBD2. CDR3 length: 13 residues. CDR1 and CDR2 from the germline V gene are SNHLY and FYNNEI. Trimming cost V 5 bases and J 5 bases; bases outside gene matches: 4. The CDR3 DNA follows: TGTGCCAGCAGTACTAGCGGTCTCGAGACCCAGTACTTC. The encoded protein is CASSTSGLETQYF.

At least ten counts were recorded for this clonotype. The rearrangement joins TRBV24-1 to TRBJ2-1; TRBD1 might be the D (6 bases). The CDR3 totals 15 residues. Germline V gives CDR1 KGHDR, CDR2 SFDVKD. The V end was cut by 2 bases, the J end by 6 bases, with 13 bases between. This chain's CDR3 is CATSDSGPQGNEQFF. In DNA, the CDR3 is TGTGCCACCAGTGATTCTGGCCCACAGGGCAATGAGCAGTTCTTC.

This clonotype was seen only a few times. The chain joins TRBV5-1 to TRBJ1-2, with 9 bases fitting TRBD1. The ends lost 0 bases at V and 8 bases at J; junction bases unmatched: 11. Germline CDR1 SGHRS, CDR2 YFSETQ. This CDR3 spans 16 amino acids. Here the CDR3 DNA reads TGCGCCAGCAGCTTGGAGCTGACACAGGGGGCGAGGGGCTACACCTTC. Translating it yields CASSLELTQGARGYTF. The full variable domain, its missing parts supplied by reference TRBV5-1 and TRBJ1-2, is KAGVTQTPRYLIKTRGQQVTLSCSPISGHRSVSWYQQTPGQGLQFLFEYFSETQRNKGNFPGRFSGRQFSNSRSEMNVSTLELGDSALYLCASSLELTQGARGYTFGSGTRLTVV.

As to this clonotype: One end of the junction fails to match germline, which may point to a read error. The chain is built from TRBV12-3 or TRBV12-4 and TRBJ1-1, with D possibly being TRBD1 (6 bases). The CDR3 is 14 residues long. The CDR3 DNA is TGTGCCAGCAGTTTCGGACAGAGAAACACTGAAGATTTCTTT. It yields the protein CASSFGQRNTEDFF.

The V gene is TRBV19, the J gene TRBJ2-2, with D tentatively TRBD1 or TRBD2 (6 bases each). The CDR3 is 18 amino acids. Germline CDR1 LNHDA, CDR2 SQIVND (reference sequence). The V end lost 0 bases, the J end lost 0 bases, and 14 bases lay between the germline ends. Here the CDR3 reads CASSIDAAGHANTGELFF. In nucleotides, the CDR3 is TGTGCCAGTAGTATAGATGCGGCGGGACACGCGAACACCGGGGAGCTGTTTTTT.

This sequence joins TRBV5-6 and TRBJ2-7; 11 nucleotides line up with TRBD1. CDR1 and CDR2 from the germline V gene are SGHDT and YYEEEE. V was clipped by 4 bases and J by 2 bases; unmatched bases: 5. This CDR3 has 15 residues. CDR3: CASSPWDRGAYEQYF. The CDR3 DNA is TGTGCCAGCAGCCCCTGGGACAGGGGGGCCTACGAGCAGTACTTC.

This clonotype was picked up many times. The V and J genes are TRBV4-2 and TRBJ1-1; no reliable D call. The CDR3 loop spans 16 amino acids. Germline V gives CDR1 LGHNA, CDR2 YNFKEQ. Trimming left V 0 bases short and J 0 bases short, with 11 bases between. CDR3 nucleotide sequence: TGTGCCAGCAGCCAAGAGGTCTCAGTGGTGAACACTGAAGCTTTCTTT. Encoded protein: CASSQEVSVVNTEAFF.

This clonotype has a count of ten or more. This chain joins TRBV21-1 and TRBJ1-2. TRBV21-1 is labeled a pseudogene. The CDR3 covers 16 residues. CDR3 bases: TGTGCCAGCAGCAAAGGATTCGGCAGAAATAACTATGGCTACACCTTC. Encoded protein: CASSKGFGRNNYGYTF.

This clonotype showed up just a few times. The chain links TRBV6-2 or TRBV6-3 to TRBJ1-5, with D maybe TRBD1 (5 bases). CDR1 is MNHEY and CDR2 is SVGEGT in the germline V gene. V dropped 5 bases and J dropped 3 bases, with 14 bases sitting between them. The CDR3 has 15 amino acids. The CDR3, as DNA: TGTGCCAGCAGTGAGAGGGGTTCGAACAATCAGCCCCAGCATTTT. Protein: CASSERGSNNQPQHF.

This clonotype was seen ten or more times. This chain uses TRBV29-1 with TRBJ2-3; 14 positions match TRBD2. V lost 5 bases to trimming and J lost 3 bases; unmatched junction nucleotides: 7. The CDR3 consists of 16 residues. Germline values: CDR1 SQVTM, CDR2 ANQGSEA. CDR3 nucleotides: TGCAGCGTTCTCCCCGGACTAGCGGGAGGTACAGATACGCAGTATTTT. This gives the protein CSVLPGLAGGTDTQYF.

This chain connects TRBV2 to TRBJ2-2, with D tentatively TRBD1 or TRBD2 (5 bases each). V was cut by 10 bases and J by 0 bases, with 12 bases left in between. Germline CDR1 and CDR2: SNHLY and FYNNEI. The CDR3 has 14 amino acids. The CDR3 region is CATSRDANTGELFF. In DNA, the CDR3 is TGTGCCACCTCCCGGGACGCGAACACCGGGGAGCTGTTTTTT.

This clonotype was seen a handful of times. The chain uses TRBV19 and TRBJ1-2; no reliable D call. This CDR3 is built from 14 residues. The germline V and J ends were trimmed by 5 bases and 2 bases, with 12 bases remaining between them. Germline CDR1 LNHDA, CDR2 SQIVND (reference sequence). CDR3 region: CASSPTTTNYGYTF. In DNA, the CDR3 is TGTGCCAGTAGTCCCACGACGACCAACTATGGCTACACCTTC.

This clonotype counts as medium-sized. The chain has TRBV12-3 or TRBV12-4 and TRBJ2-3, with 9 bases that match TRBD1. The CDR3 sequence is 14 residues long. Losses at the gene ends were 8 bases for V and 1 base for J; bases not matched to a gene: 4. CDR3: CASRRTGGTDTQYF. DNA of the CDR3: TGTGCCAGCCGCCGGACAGGGGGCACAGATACGCAGTATTTT.

This clonotype was counted only a few times. The chain has TRBV6-5 and TRBJ1-2, with D perhaps TRBD1 (5 bases). V was clipped by 7 bases and J by 5 bases, with 11 bases between them. The CDR3 runs 12 residues. CDR1 is MNHEY, CDR2 SVGAGI, per germline. Here the CDR3 DNA reads TGTGCCAGCAAGACCGGGACTTATGGCTACACCTTC. It is translated as CASKTGTYGYTF.

This chain joins TRBV6-5 and TRBJ1-5; 8 positions match TRBD1. This CDR3 region has 14 residues. The germline gives CDR1 MNHEY, CDR2 SVGAGI. Trimming at V came to 5 bases and at J to 3 bases, leaving 3 bases not matched to a gene. CDR3: CASSDRGHNQPQHF. CDR3 coding DNA: TGTGCCAGCAGTGACAGGGGCCACAATCAGCCCCAGCATTTT.